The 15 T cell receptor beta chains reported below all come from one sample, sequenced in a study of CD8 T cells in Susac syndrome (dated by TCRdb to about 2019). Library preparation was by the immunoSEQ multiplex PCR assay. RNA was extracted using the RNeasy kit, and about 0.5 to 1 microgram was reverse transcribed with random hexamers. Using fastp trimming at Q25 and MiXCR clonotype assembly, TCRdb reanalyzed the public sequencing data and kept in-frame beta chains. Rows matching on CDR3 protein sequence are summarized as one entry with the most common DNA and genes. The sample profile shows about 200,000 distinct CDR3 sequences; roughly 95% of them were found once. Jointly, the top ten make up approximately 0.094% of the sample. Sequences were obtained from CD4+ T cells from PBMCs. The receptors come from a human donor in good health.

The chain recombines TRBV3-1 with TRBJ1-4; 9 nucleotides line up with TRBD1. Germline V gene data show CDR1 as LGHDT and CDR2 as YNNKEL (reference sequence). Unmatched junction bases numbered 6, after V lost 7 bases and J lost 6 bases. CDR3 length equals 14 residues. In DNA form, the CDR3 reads TGTGCCAGCAAGACCCGGGACAGGGATGAAAAACTGTTTTTT. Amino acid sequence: CASKTRDRDEKLFF.

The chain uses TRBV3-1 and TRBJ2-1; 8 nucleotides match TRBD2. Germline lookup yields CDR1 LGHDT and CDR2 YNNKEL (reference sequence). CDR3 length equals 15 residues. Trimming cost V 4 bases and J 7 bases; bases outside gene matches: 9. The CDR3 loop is CASSPRGSGTNEQFF. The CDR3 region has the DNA TGTGCCAGCAGCCCCCGGGGTAGCGGGACGAATGAGCAGTTCTTC.

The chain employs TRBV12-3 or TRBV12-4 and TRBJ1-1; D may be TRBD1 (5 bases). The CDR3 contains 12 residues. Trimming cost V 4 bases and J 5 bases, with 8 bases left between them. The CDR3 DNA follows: TGTGCCAGCAGTTCTGGGGCAACTGAAGCTTTCTTT. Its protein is CASSSGATEAFF.

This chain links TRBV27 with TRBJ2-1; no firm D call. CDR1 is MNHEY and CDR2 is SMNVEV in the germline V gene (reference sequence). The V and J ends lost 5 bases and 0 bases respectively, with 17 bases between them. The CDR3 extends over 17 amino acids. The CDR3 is CASSPLTSPLSYNEQFF. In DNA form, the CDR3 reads TGTGCCAGCAGTCCCCTGACAAGTCCCCTCTCCTACAATGAGCAGTTCTTC.

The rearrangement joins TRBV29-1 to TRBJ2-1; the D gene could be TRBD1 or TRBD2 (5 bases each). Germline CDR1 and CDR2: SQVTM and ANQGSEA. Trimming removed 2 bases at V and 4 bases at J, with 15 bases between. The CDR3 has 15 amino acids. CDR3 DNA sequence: TGCAGCGTTGAAATTCCCGGGACCAAATACAATGAGCAGTTCTTC. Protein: CSVEIPGTKYNEQFF.

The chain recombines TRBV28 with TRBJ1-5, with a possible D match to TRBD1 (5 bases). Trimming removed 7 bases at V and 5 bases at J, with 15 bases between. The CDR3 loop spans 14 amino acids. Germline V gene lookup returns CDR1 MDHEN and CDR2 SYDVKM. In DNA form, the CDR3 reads TGTGCCAGCACCCCCTCGGGGGGTCATCAGCCCCAGCATTTT. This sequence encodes CASTPSGGHQPQHF.

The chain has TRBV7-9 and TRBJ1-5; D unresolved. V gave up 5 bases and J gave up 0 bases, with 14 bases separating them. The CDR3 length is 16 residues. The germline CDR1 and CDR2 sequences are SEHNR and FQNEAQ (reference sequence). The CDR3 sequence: CASSPDRLDSNQPQHF. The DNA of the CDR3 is TGTGCCAGCAGCCCAGACCGATTAGATAGCAATCAGCCCCAGCATTTT.

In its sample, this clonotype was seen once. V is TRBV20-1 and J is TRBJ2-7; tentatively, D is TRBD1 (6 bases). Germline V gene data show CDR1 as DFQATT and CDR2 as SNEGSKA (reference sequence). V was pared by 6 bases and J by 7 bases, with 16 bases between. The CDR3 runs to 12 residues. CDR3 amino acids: CSAEARGGEQYV. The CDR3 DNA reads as TGCAGTGCAGAGGCCAGGGGCGGAGAGCAGTACGTC.

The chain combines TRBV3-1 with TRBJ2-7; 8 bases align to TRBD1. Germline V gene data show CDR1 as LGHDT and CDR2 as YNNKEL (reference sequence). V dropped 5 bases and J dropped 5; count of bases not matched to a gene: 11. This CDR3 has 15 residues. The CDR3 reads CASSIRGPRIDEQYF. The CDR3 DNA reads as TGTGCCAGCAGCATCAGGGGGCCCAGGATCGACGAGCAGTACTTC.

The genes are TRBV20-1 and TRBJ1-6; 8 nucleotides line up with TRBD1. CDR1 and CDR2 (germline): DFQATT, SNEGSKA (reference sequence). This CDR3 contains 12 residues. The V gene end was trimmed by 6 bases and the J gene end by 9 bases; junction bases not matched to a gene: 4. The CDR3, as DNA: TGCAGTGCGGGGGACAGGACTTCACCCCTCCACTTT. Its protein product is CSAGDRTSPLHF.

The CDR3: CASSHLRTSGTEETQYF. CDR3 nucleotide sequence: TGTGCCAGCAGTCATCTTAGGACTAGCGGGACCGAAGAGACCCAGTACTTC. This chain connects TRBV27 to TRBJ2-5; TRBD2 aligns across 12 bases. V gave up 5 bases and J gave up 3 bases; unmatched junction bases: 10. The CDR3 length is 17 residues. The germline V gene has CDR1 MNHEY and CDR2 SMNVEV (reference sequence).

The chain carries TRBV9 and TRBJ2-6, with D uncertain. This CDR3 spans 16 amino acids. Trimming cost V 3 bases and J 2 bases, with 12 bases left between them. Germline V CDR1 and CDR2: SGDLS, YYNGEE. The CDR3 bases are TGTGCCAGCAGCGCAGCCCTTTCCGCTGGGGCCAACGTCCTGACTTTC. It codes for CASSAALSAGANVLTF.

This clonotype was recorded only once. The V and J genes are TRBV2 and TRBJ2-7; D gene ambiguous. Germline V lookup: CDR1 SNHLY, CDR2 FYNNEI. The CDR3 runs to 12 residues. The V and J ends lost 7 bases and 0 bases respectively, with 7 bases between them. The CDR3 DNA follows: TGTGCCAGCATTGGCACCTCCTACGAGCAGTACTTC. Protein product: CASIGTSYEQYF. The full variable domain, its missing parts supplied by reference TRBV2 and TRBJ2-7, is EPEVTQTPSHQVTQMGQEVILRCVPISNHLYFYWYRQILGQKVEFLVSFYNNEISEKSEIFDDQFSVERPDGSNFTLKIRSTKLEDSAMYFCASIGTSYEQYFGPGTRLTVT.

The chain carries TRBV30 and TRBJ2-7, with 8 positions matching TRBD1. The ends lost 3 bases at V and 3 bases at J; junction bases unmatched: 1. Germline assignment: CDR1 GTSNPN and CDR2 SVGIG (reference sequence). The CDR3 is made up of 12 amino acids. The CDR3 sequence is CAWRGTGYEQYV. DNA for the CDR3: TGTGCCTGGAGAGGGACAGGCTACGAGCAGTACGTC.

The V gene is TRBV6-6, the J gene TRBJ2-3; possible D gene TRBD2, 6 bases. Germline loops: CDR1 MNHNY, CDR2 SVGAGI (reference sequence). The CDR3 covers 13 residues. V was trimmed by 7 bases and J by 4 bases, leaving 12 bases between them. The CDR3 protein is CASISEGPDTQYF. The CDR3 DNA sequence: TGTGCCAGCATCTCGGAGGGTCCAGATACGCAGTATTTT.